The 25 T cell receptor beta chains listed next were all sequenced from one sample in a study of molecular identifiers for immune sequencing clone quantification. TCRdb redid the calling of the PCR reads with MiXCR, one entry per CDR3 protein. The sample yields nearly 55,000 distinct CDR3 sequences, about a third seen once. Material: naive CD8+ T cells from blood, with Jurkat cell RNA spiked in. The sample's subset: FACS-sorted CD8+CD4-CCR7+CD45RA+ naive T cells. All receptors derive from a human donor in good health. Some libraries in this study had Jurkat cell RNA spiked in.

On this clonotype itself: A much larger clone is a single base away; this may be a read error. The rearrangement uses TRBV9 and TRBJ2-3, with no clear D. Germline CDR1 and CDR2: SGDLS and YYNGEE. The germline V and J ends were trimmed by 0 bases and 4 bases, with 6 bases remaining between them. CDR3 length equals 13 residues. For the CDR3, the DNA is TGTGCCAGCAGCGTAGCTACCCCAGATACGCAGTATTTT. Translated: CASSVATPDTQYF. Full variable domain (missing parts from reference TRBV9 and TRBJ2-3): DSGVTQTPKHLITATGQRVTLRCSPRSGDLSVYWYQQSLDQGLQFLIQYYNGEERAKGNILERFSAQQFPDLHSELNLSSLELGDSALYFCASSVATPDTQYFGPGTRLTVL.

Comment on this clonotype: One base away lies a much larger clone, so this may be a sequencing read error. This sequence joins TRBV29-1 and TRBJ1-1; the D gene is possibly TRBD1 (5 bases). Germline V gene sequence: CDR1 SQVTM, CDR2 ANQGSEA. The CDR3 has 14 residues. CDR3 amino acids: CSVVGGVYHTEASF. Written as DNA, the CDR3 is TGCAGCGTTGTCGGGGGGGTTTATCACACTGAAGCTTCCTTT. Combining the CDR3 with reference TRBV29-1 and TRBJ1-1 gives the whole variable domain SAVISQKPSRDICQRGTSLTIQCQVDSQVTMMFWYRQQPGQSLTLIATANQGSEATYESGFVIDKFPISRPNLTFSTLTVSNMSPEDSSIYLCSVVGGVYHTEASFGQGTRLTVV.

The chain joins TRBV4-1 to TRBJ1-5; no firm D call. The germline CDR1 and CDR2 sequences are MGHRA and YSYEKL. The CDR3 contains 16 residues. Trimming stripped 3 bases from V and 2 bases from J, with 14 bases between. As DNA, the CDR3 is TGCGCCAGCAGCCAGTTCGCGCCGAGGGGCAATCAGCCCCAGCATTTT. Its translation: CASSQFAPRGNQPQHF.

This clonotype was detected once. This is likely a read error, given that the CDR3 carries no conserved phenylalanine or tryptophan at its end. The chain is built from TRBV6-6 and TRBJ2-7; D is unclear. This CDR3 has 14 residues. Per germline, CDR1 MNHNY and CDR2 SVGAGI (reference sequence). V was clipped by 2 bases and J by 5 bases, with 13 bases between them. Here the CDR3 reads CASSYLRSNNEQYI. The CDR3 coding sequence is TGTGCCAGCAGTTACCTACGCAGCAACAACGAGCAGTACATA.

This clonotype was picked up one time. The CDR3 does not end in the conserved phenylalanine or tryptophan, so this is likely a read error. CDR3 in amino acids: CASSQDGQGAFNSYEQYY. The CDR3, as DNA: TGTGCCAGCAGCCAAGACGGACAGGGGGCCTTCAACTCCTACGAGCAGTACTAC. The rearrangement joins TRBV4-2 to TRBJ2-7; 11 positions match TRBD1. There are 18 residues in the CDR3. Germline CDR1 and CDR2: LGHNA and YNFKEQ. After removal of 0 bases from V and 0 bases from J, the junction contained 7 bases not matched to a gene.

Concerning this clonotype: At one end the junction does not follow the germline gene, possibly because of a read error. The chain uses TRBV7-2 and TRBJ2-3; D is unclear. The CDR3 is 12 residues long. CDR1 and CDR2 from the germline V gene are SGHTA and FQGNSA. The CDR3 bases are TGTGCCAGCAGCTTAGTCCTGGATACGCAGCAATTT. Residues: CASSLVLDTQQF.

On this clonotype itself: This may be a read error: a much more frequent sequence differs by one nucleotide. V usage is TRBV27 and J usage is TRBJ2-6; D remains ambiguous. Germline loops: CDR1 MNHEY, CDR2 SMNVEV (reference sequence). The length of the CDR3 is 15 residues. The ends were cut back, 6 bases at V and 0 bases at J, with 9 bases in the middle. As DNA, the CDR3 is TGTGCCAGCAGACCTGACGCCTCTGGGGCCAACGTCCTGACTTTC. Protein product: CASRPDASGANVLTF.

To note about this clonotype: A much larger clone lies a single base off, so this may be a read error. This rearrangement joins TRBV6-5 to TRBJ1-5; 7 nucleotides agree with TRBD1. Unmatched junction bases numbered 4, after V lost 6 bases and J lost 5 bases. In germline, CDR1 is MNHEY, CDR2 SVGAGI. The CDR3 loop spans 13 amino acids. CDR3 DNA: TGTGCCAGCAGCTCCACAGGGGATCAGCCCCAGCATTTT. Encoded protein: CASSSTGDQPQHF.

This clonotype was observed a single time. A much larger clone lies a single base off, so this may be a read error. The chain combines TRBV7-8 with TRBJ1-1; maybe TRBD1 (5 bases). The CDR3 loop spans 14 amino acids. The germline gives CDR1 SGHVS, CDR2 FQNEAQ. In DNA, the CDR3 is TGTGCCAGCAGCCGGACGGGCCGGGGCACTGCAGCTTTCTTT. Translation: CASSRTGRGTAAFF.

This chain joins TRBV28 and TRBJ1-6; possible D gene TRBD1, 5 bases. The CDR3 runs 16 residues. Germline lookup yields CDR1 MDHEN and CDR2 SYDVKM. Trimming pared 6 bases from V and 8 bases from J, leaving 20 bases between. Here the CDR3 reads CASSFLGRGAYSPLHF. CDR3 nucleotides: TGTGCCAGCAGCTTTCTAGGACGCGGGGCATATTCACCCCTCCACTTT.

The chain carries TRBV27 and TRBJ2-3; maybe TRBD1 (6 bases). Deletions cut 1 base from V and 4 bases from J, with 9 bases between. The CDR3 extends over 14 amino acids. Germline V CDR1 and CDR2: MNHEY, SMNVEV (reference sequence). The CDR3 DNA sequence: TGTGCCAGCAGTTTATTAACAGGGCCAGATACGCAGTATTTT. It translates to CASSLLTGPDTQYF.

This clonotype is a singleton in its sample. The chain couples TRBV12-3 or TRBV12-4 to TRBJ2-7; no reliable D call. The CDR3 loop spans 13 amino acids. V lost 3 bases, J lost 2 bases, and 8 bases lay in between. The CDR3 bases are TGTGCCAGCAGTTTGGCGTACGCCTACGAGCAGTACTTC. As protein: CASSLAYAYEQYF.

This clonotype was seen once. This may be a read error, as it is one base from a much larger clone. V and J are TRBV27 and TRBJ2-6; D might be TRBD1 (5 bases). The CDR3 is 15 amino acids. In germline, CDR1 is MNHEY, CDR2 SMNVEV (reference sequence). CDR3 amino acids: CASRPDTSGATVLTF. The CDR3 nucleotides read TGTGCCAGCAGACCTGACACCTCTGGGGCCACCGTCCTGACTTTC.

This clonotype appeared many times. This sequence joins TRBV7-9 and TRBJ2-5; tentative D call: TRBD1 (5 bases). This CDR3 is 16 amino acids long. Trimming took off 4 bases at V and 3 bases at J, with 18 bases between the two ends. CDR1 is SEHNR and CDR2 is FQNEAQ in the germline V gene (reference sequence). The CDR3 DNA sequence: TGTGCCAGCAGCTCCCCGAGCCCCGCCAGGGAAGAGACCCAGTACTTC. Translated: CASSSPSPAREETQYF.

Remarks on this clonotype: With a much larger clone just one base away, this may be a read error. The conserved phenylalanine or tryptophan is not found at the CDR3 terminus, so this likely reflects a read error. The gene calls are TRBV19 and TRBJ2-5; D uncertain. The CDR3 length is 13 residues. CDR1 and CDR2 from the germline V gene are LNHDA and SQIVND (reference sequence). With 9 bases removed from V and 3 bases from J, the gap between germline ends came to 14 bases. CDR3 in amino acids: CASQSRRKETQYS. CDR3 DNA: TGTGCCAGCCAGTCGCGCCGGAAAGAGACCCAGTACTCC.

In the case of this clonotype: This could be a read error, since a much larger clone is one nucleotide away. V usage is TRBV6-1 and J usage is TRBJ2-5; no firm D call. V was shortened by 9 bases and J by 5 bases, with 10 bases between the two germline ends. This CDR3 spans 11 amino acids. The germline CDR1 and CDR2 sequences are MNHNS and SASEGT. The CDR3 sequence: CARVGMETQYF. In nucleotides, the CDR3 is TGTGCCAGAGTGGGTATGGAGACCCAGTACTTC.

The chain combines TRBV28 with TRBJ2-2; perhaps TRBD1 as D (6 bases). The CDR3 is 15 residues long. Germline values: CDR1 MDHEN, CDR2 SYDVKM. Deletions cut 5 bases from V and 6 bases from J, with 16 bases between. The CDR3 reads CASSNRVLGPGELFF. CDR3 nucleotide sequence: TGTGCCAGCAGTAACAGGGTGCTTGGGCCCGGGGAGCTGTTTTTT.

This clonotype was observed a few times. The rearrangement joins TRBV6-2 or TRBV6-3 to TRBJ2-1; 10 bases align to TRBD2. With 6 bases clipped from V and 10 bases from J, the junction kept 15 bases outside the gene matches. This CDR3 is 16 amino acids long. Germline assignment: CDR1 MNHEY and CDR2 SVGEGT. The CDR3 loop reads CASSQPDTLAGVEQFF. CDR3 in DNA: TGTGCCAGCAGCCAACCGGACACTCTAGCGGGAGTGGAGCAGTTCTTC.

The chain couples TRBV7-9 to TRBJ2-7; D unclear. Germline CDR1 and CDR2: SEHNR and FQNEAQ (reference sequence). CDR3 size: 14 residues. Trimming cost V 3 bases and J 4 bases, with 13 bases left between them. Here the CDR3 reads CASSFVGMSYEQYF. In DNA, the CDR3 is TGTGCCAGCAGCTTCGTTGGGATGAGTTACGAGCAGTACTTC. The complete variable domain, with remaining parts taken from reference TRBV7-9 and TRBJ2-7, reads DTGVSQNPRHKITKRGQNVTFRCDPISEHNRLYWYRQTLGQGPEFLTYFQNEAQLEKSRLLSDRFSAERPKGSFSTLEIQRTEQGDSAMYLCASSFVGMSYEQYFGPGTRLTVT.

This clonotype came up a few times. The V and J genes are TRBV6-6 and TRBJ2-3; D is possibly TRBD1 or TRBD2 (5 bases each). The CDR3 has 13 residues. The V end lost 6 bases, the J end lost 4 bases, and 11 bases lay between the germline ends. Germline CDR1 reads MNHNY; CDR2 reads SVGAGI (reference sequence). The CDR3: CASSPRDADTQYF. CDR3 coding DNA: TGTGCCAGCAGCCCCAGGGACGCAGATACGCAGTATTTT.

In its sample, this clonotype was seen many times. Compared with germline, one end of the junction differs, possibly owing to a read error. The genes are TRBV2 and TRBJ2-7, with D perhaps TRBD1 or TRBD2 (5 bases each). Germline CDR1 and CDR2: SNHLY and FYNNEI. The CDR3 covers 8 residues. CDR3 nucleotide sequence: TGTGCCAGCAGGGGGGATAATTTC. Translation: CASRGDNF.

Remarks on this clonotype: The junction departs from the called germline gene at one end, perhaps through a read error. V is TRBV5-3 and J is TRBJ2-7, with unresolved D. TRBV5-3 is classed as an ORF, of uncertain function. This CDR3 contains 12 residues. The CDR3 protein is CASSLGSYKQYF. The CDR3 DNA follows: TGTGCCAGCAGCTTGGGCTCCTACAAGCAGTACTTC.

The table lists this clonotype with a count of one. The V call is TRBV4-2, the J call TRBJ2-7, with D unresolved. In germline, CDR1 is LGHNA, CDR2 YNFKEQ. V shed 1 base and J shed 6 bases, with 10 bases lying between them. The CDR3 has 13 residues. CDR3 sequence reads: CASSQGLGIEQYF. CDR3 in DNA: TGTGCCAGCAGCCAAGGCTTAGGTATCGAGCAGTACTTC.

With regard to this clonotype: Without the conserved terminal phenylalanine or tryptophan, this CDR3 likely stems from a read error. The chain couples TRBV15 to TRBJ2-5; D is possibly TRBD1 (6 bases). In germline, CDR1 is LNHNV, CDR2 YYDKDF (reference sequence). The CDR3 has 15 amino acids. V lost 1 base, J lost 4 bases, and 13 bases lay in between. CDR3 sequence reads: CATSRAPGDLETQYY. DNA of the CDR3: TGTGCCACCAGCAGAGCCCCAGGGGATCTAGAGACCCAGTACTAC.

In its sample, this clonotype was seen once. One end of the junction does not line up with germline, which may come from a read error. The chain recombines TRBV7-7 with TRBJ2-7; possible D gene TRBD2, 5 bases. This CDR3 contains 16 residues. Germline CDR1 SSHAT, CDR2 FNYEAQ (reference sequence). In DNA, the CDR3 is TGTGCCAGCAGCTTATTAGACCGGGCCACACCCGGCGGGCAGGACTTC. This gives the protein CASSLLDRATPGGQDF.